A selection of T cell receptor beta chains follows, all from one sample in a study of T cell changes during pregnancy in multiple sclerosis. The assay was immunoSEQ multiplex PCR, and TCRdb's table has in-frame clones only and misses some. Of 98,000 or so clones listed, 93% were seen once; the top ten hold 0.99%. The sequencing here drew on peripheral blood, taken after pregnancy. Receptors were obtained from a female donor with multiple sclerosis, enrolled in a pregnancy study. Each CDR3 is given with its conserved first and last residue. Fields, in order: CDR3 length, D gene, V gene, J gene, clone size, CDR3 protein, CDR3 DNA. A D gene is named only where the DNA matches it firmly. Size is omitted from some rows. Given values are once, few, many or a class for expanded clones.

cdr3_length: 16
d_call: TRBD2
v_call: TRBV4-1
j_call: TRBJ2-7
clone_size: -
cdr3_aa: CASSQGASGLYYEQYF
cdr3_nt: TGCGCCAGCAGCCAAGGCGCTAGCGGGCTATACTACGAGCAGTACTTC

cdr3_length: 15
d_call: -
v_call: TRBV5-4
j_call: TRBJ1-2
clone_size: -
cdr3_aa: CASSPEGQGGGGYTF
cdr3_nt: TGTGCCAGCAGCCCGGAGGGGCAGGGCGGGGGAGGCTACACCTTC

cdr3_length: 14
d_call: TRBD2
v_call: TRBV15
j_call: TRBJ2-5
clone_size: -
cdr3_aa: CATSGGGDQETQYF
cdr3_nt: TGTGCCACCAGCGGTGGGGGGGACCAAGAGACCCAGTACTTC

cdr3_length: 14
d_call: TRBD2
v_call: TRBV4-1
j_call: TRBJ2-7
clone_size: -
cdr3_aa: CASSQVSGIYEQYF
cdr3_nt: TGCGCCAGCAGCCAAGTTAGCGGGATATACGAGCAGTACTTC

cdr3_length: 16
d_call: -
v_call: TRBV14
j_call: TRBJ1-1
clone_size: few
cdr3_aa: CASSQAQGEGNTEAFF
cdr3_nt: TGTGCCAGCAGCCAAGCTCAAGGGGAAGGGAACACTGAAGCTTTCTTT

cdr3_length: 15
d_call: TRBD2
v_call: TRBV6-6
j_call: TRBJ2-7
clone_size: -
cdr3_aa: CASSYRAGVLYEQYF
cdr3_nt: TGTGCCAGCAGTTACCGAGCGGGAGTCCTATACGAGCAGTACTTC

cdr3_length: 13
d_call: -
v_call: TRBV6-6
j_call: TRBJ2-3
clone_size: -
cdr3_aa: CASTQGGVGTQYF
cdr3_nt: TGTGCCAGCACCCAAGGGGGGGTGGGTACGCAGTATTTT

cdr3_length: 13
d_call: -
v_call: TRBV5-6
j_call: TRBJ2-5
clone_size: -
cdr3_aa: CASSLGGGETQYF
cdr3_nt: TGTGCCAGCAGCCTGGGAGGGGGCGAGACCCAGTACTTC

cdr3_length: 14
d_call: TRBD1
v_call: TRBV6-4
j_call: TRBJ2-5
clone_size: -
cdr3_aa: CASSDPRTGETQYF
cdr3_nt: TGTGCCAGCAGTGACCCTCGGACAGGAGAGACCCAGTACTTC

cdr3_length: 14
d_call: -
v_call: TRBV4-1
j_call: TRBJ2-1
clone_size: -
cdr3_aa: CASSQLTAYNEQFF
cdr3_nt: TGCGCCAGCAGCCAATTGACAGCCTACAATGAGCAGTTCTTC

cdr3_length: 14
d_call: -
v_call: TRBV7-9
j_call: TRBJ2-3
clone_size: -
cdr3_aa: CASSLAAEPIGQYF
cdr3_nt: TGTGCCAGCAGCTTAGCGGCGGAACCGATAGGGCAGTATTTT

cdr3_length: 16
d_call: -
v_call: TRBV29-1
j_call: TRBJ1-4
clone_size: -
cdr3_aa: CSVEDEGGRGDEKLFF
cdr3_nt: TGCAGCGTTGAAGATGAAGGAGGACGGGGTGATGAAAAACTGTTTTTT

cdr3_length: 14
d_call: TRBD2
v_call: TRBV25-1
j_call: TRBJ2-1
clone_size: -
cdr3_aa: CASRGLAGSNEQFF
cdr3_nt: TGTGCCAGCAGGGGTCTAGCGGGATCCAATGAGCAGTTCTTC

cdr3_length: 14
d_call: TRBD2
v_call: TRBV19
j_call: TRBJ2-7
clone_size: -
cdr3_aa: CASSIAGGPNEQYF
cdr3_nt: TGTGCCAGTAGTATTGCGGGAGGGCCGAACGAGCAGTACTTC

cdr3_length: 14
d_call: -
v_call: TRBV19
j_call: TRBJ2-1
clone_size: few
cdr3_aa: CASSSQGSLNEQFF
cdr3_nt: TGTGCCAGTTCCAGTCAGGGGTCCCTCAATGAGCAGTTCTTC

cdr3_length: 16
d_call: TRBD1
v_call: TRBV28
j_call: TRBJ1-4
clone_size: -
cdr3_aa: CASRAGTGPVDEKLFF
cdr3_nt: TGTGCCAGCAGGGCCGGGACAGGGCCCGTGGATGAAAAACTGTTTTTT

cdr3_length: 15
d_call: -
v_call: TRBV7-7
j_call: TRBJ2-5
clone_size: -
cdr3_aa: CASSLATTSQETQYF
cdr3_nt: TGTGCCAGCAGCTTAGCGACGACTTCCCAAGAGACCCAGTACTTC

cdr3_length: 14
d_call: TRBD1
v_call: TRBV4-3
j_call: TRBJ1-2
clone_size: -
cdr3_aa: CASSPGTVYYGYTF
cdr3_nt: TGCGCCAGCAGCCCGGGGACAGTATACTATGGCTACACCTTC

cdr3_length: 13
d_call: -
v_call: TRBV6-1
j_call: TRBJ2-7
clone_size: -
cdr3_aa: CASSWTLLYEQYF
cdr3_nt: TGTGCCAGCAGTTGGACACTTCTCTACGAGCAGTACTTC

cdr3_length: 16
d_call: -
v_call: TRBV2
j_call: TRBJ2-6
clone_size: -
cdr3_aa: CASSYRVSSGANVLTF
cdr3_nt: TGTGCCAGCAGTTACAGGGTTAGCTCTGGGGCCAACGTCCTGACTTTC

cdr3_length: 13
d_call: -
v_call: TRBV6-1
j_call: TRBJ1-5
clone_size: -
cdr3_aa: CASTDGDTWPQHF
cdr3_nt: TGTGCCAGCACCGACGGGGATACGTGGCCCCAGCATTTT

cdr3_length: 16
d_call: TRBD2
v_call: TRBV11-2
j_call: TRBJ2-3
clone_size: -
cdr3_aa: CASSPPLAGAADTQYF
cdr3_nt: TGTGCCAGCAGCCCCCCCCTAGCGGGAGCCGCAGATACGCAGTATTTT

cdr3_length: 17
d_call: -
v_call: TRBV7-8
j_call: TRBJ1-5
clone_size: -
cdr3_aa: CASSTNVAGAYNQPQHF
cdr3_nt: TGTGCCAGCAGCACCAATGTGGCAGGGGCTTACAATCAGCCCCAGCATTTT

cdr3_length: 15
d_call: -
v_call: TRBV5-1
j_call: TRBJ1-4
clone_size: -
cdr3_aa: CASRVTVSTNEKLFF
cdr3_nt: TGCGCCAGCAGGGTAACAGTCTCAACTAATGAAAAACTGTTTTTT

cdr3_length: 15
d_call: -
v_call: TRBV21-1
j_call: TRBJ1-5
clone_size: -
cdr3_aa: CASSKLCGGDQPQHF
cdr3_nt: TGTGCCAGCAGCAAGCTGTGTGGAGGGGATCAGCCCCAGCATTTT

cdr3_length: 12
d_call: -
v_call: TRBV11-2
j_call: TRBJ2-7
clone_size: -
cdr3_aa: CASSQGLYEQYF
cdr3_nt: TGTGCCAGCAGCCAGGGCCTTTACGAGCAGTACTTC

cdr3_length: 15
d_call: TRBD2
v_call: TRBV4-1
j_call: TRBJ2-7
clone_size: -
cdr3_aa: CASSQAGSGSYEQYF
cdr3_nt: TGCGCCAGCAGCCAAGCGGGTAGCGGGAGCTACGAGCAGTACTTC

cdr3_length: 17
d_call: TRBD2
v_call: TRBV11-2
j_call: TRBJ2-4
clone_size: -
cdr3_aa: CASSLLSGGGAKNIQYF
cdr3_nt: TGTGCCAGCAGCTTACTGTCGGGAGGAGGGGCCAAAAACATTCAGTACTTC

cdr3_length: 14
d_call: TRBD2
v_call: TRBV6-5
j_call: TRBJ2-7
clone_size: -
cdr3_aa: CASRVAGVTNEQYF
cdr3_nt: TGTGCCAGCAGGGTAGCGGGGGTAACGAATGAGCAGTACTTC

cdr3_length: 18
d_call: TRBD2
v_call: TRBV10-2
j_call: TRBJ2-1
clone_size: -
cdr3_aa: CASSLLAGGGSSYNEQFF
cdr3_nt: TGCGCCAGCAGCCTATTAGCGGGAGGGGGCTCCTCCTACAATGAGCAGTTCTTC

cdr3_length: 15
d_call: TRBD1
v_call: TRBV27
j_call: TRBJ1-1
clone_size: -
cdr3_aa: CASSPYTGGATEAFF
cdr3_nt: TGTGCCAGCAGTCCCTACACAGGGGGCGCGACTGAAGCTTTCTTT

cdr3_length: 13
d_call: TRBD2
v_call: TRBV7-7
j_call: TRBJ2-2
clone_size: -
cdr3_aa: CASSQREDGELFF
cdr3_nt: TGTGCCAGCAGCCAGCGGGAGGACGGGGAGCTGTTTTTT

cdr3_length: 17
d_call: TRBD1
v_call: TRBV9
j_call: TRBJ2-2
clone_size: -
cdr3_aa: CASSVSSLTGGTGELFF
cdr3_nt: TGTGCCAGCAGCGTAAGTTCCCTAACAGGGGGCACCGGGGAGCTGTTTTTT

cdr3_length: 16
d_call: TRBD1
v_call: TRBV5-1
j_call: TRBJ2-5
clone_size: -
cdr3_aa: CASSTGTGPSQETQYF
cdr3_nt: TGCGCCAGCAGCACCGGGACAGGACCATCCCAAGAGACCCAGTACTTC

cdr3_length: 14
d_call: -
v_call: TRBV6-1
j_call: TRBJ1-1
clone_size: -
cdr3_aa: CASIRGQQNTEAFF
cdr3_nt: TGTGCCAGCATCAGAGGACAGCAGAACACTGAAGCTTTCTTT

cdr3_length: 13
d_call: -
v_call: TRBV30
j_call: TRBJ1-1
clone_size: -
cdr3_aa: CAWSVLQNTEAFF
cdr3_nt: TGTGCCTGGAGTGTACTCCAGAACACTGAAGCTTTCTTT

cdr3_length: 16
d_call: -
v_call: TRBV9
j_call: TRBJ2-6
clone_size: -
cdr3_aa: CASSVRSGLGANVLTF
cdr3_nt: TGTGCCAGCAGCGTGAGAAGTGGGCTTGGGGCCAACGTCCTGACTTTC

cdr3_length: 15
d_call: -
v_call: TRBV27
j_call: TRBJ1-1
clone_size: -
cdr3_aa: CASSTGQRRYTEAFF
cdr3_nt: TGTGCCAGCAGTACCGGACAGCGAAGATACACTGAAGCTTTCTTT

cdr3_length: 14
d_call: TRBD1
v_call: TRBV2
j_call: TRBJ1-4
clone_size: -
cdr3_aa: CASSTGTDNEKLFF
cdr3_nt: TGTGCCAGCAGCACCGGGACAGATAATGAAAAACTGTTTTTT

cdr3_length: 16
d_call: -
v_call: TRBV5-6
j_call: TRBJ2-5
clone_size: -
cdr3_aa: CASSLDEGRGAETQYF
cdr3_nt: TGTGCCAGCAGCTTGGACGAGGGCAGGGGTGCAGAGACCCAGTACTTC

cdr3_length: 13
d_call: -
v_call: TRBV7-6
j_call: TRBJ1-2
clone_size: -
cdr3_aa: CASSPDRNYGYTF
cdr3_nt: TGTGCCAGCAGCCCGGACAGAAACTATGGCTACACCTTC

cdr3_length: 14
d_call: TRBD2
v_call: TRBV7-9
j_call: TRBJ2-1
clone_size: once
cdr3_aa: CALFSGEHDNEQFF
cdr3_nt: TGTGCCCTATTCAGCGGGGAGCATGACAATGAGCAGTTCTTC

cdr3_length: 12
d_call: -
v_call: TRBV19
j_call: TRBJ1-1
clone_size: -
cdr3_aa: CASSWGETEAFF
cdr3_nt: TGTGCCAGTAGTTGGGGGGAGACTGAAGCTTTCTTT

cdr3_length: 14
d_call: TRBD2
v_call: TRBV5-1
j_call: TRBJ2-1
clone_size: -
cdr3_aa: CASSLREGGNEQFF
cdr3_nt: TGCGCCAGCAGCCTCCGGGAGGGAGGTAATGAGCAGTTCTTC

cdr3_length: 14
d_call: -
v_call: TRBV10-3
j_call: TRBJ2-3
clone_size: -
cdr3_aa: CAIGEGGGTDTQYF
cdr3_nt: TGTGCCATCGGAGAGGGCGGGGGCACAGATACGCAGTATTTT

cdr3_length: 16
d_call: -
v_call: TRBV12-5
j_call: TRBJ2-7
clone_size: -
cdr3_aa: CASGLVLGQGYYEQYF
cdr3_nt: TGTGCTAGTGGTTTGGTACTCGGCCAGGGCTACTACGAGCAGTACTTC

cdr3_length: 13
d_call: -
v_call: TRBV30
j_call: TRBJ2-7
clone_size: -
cdr3_aa: CAWTHGSPREQYF
cdr3_nt: TGTGCCTGGACCCACGGGAGTCCCAGGGAGCAGTACTTC

cdr3_length: 12
d_call: -
v_call: TRBV13
j_call: TRBJ1-5
clone_size: -
cdr3_aa: CASSFGNQPQHF
cdr3_nt: TGTGCCAGCAGCTTCGGCAATCAGCCCCAGCATTTT

cdr3_length: 15
d_call: TRBD1
v_call: TRBV4-2
j_call: TRBJ1-5
clone_size: -
cdr3_aa: CASSQFVAGGQPQHF
cdr3_nt: TGTGCCAGCAGCCAATTCGTCGCAGGGGGTCAGCCCCAGCATTTT

cdr3_length: 17
d_call: -
v_call: TRBV4-2
j_call: TRBJ2-6
clone_size: -
cdr3_aa: CASSQGSSSSGANVLTF
cdr3_nt: TGTGCCAGCAGCCAAGGGAGTTCTAGCTCTGGGGCCAACGTCCTGACTTTC

cdr3_length: 14
d_call: TRBD1
v_call: TRBV28
j_call: TRBJ1-1
clone_size: -
cdr3_aa: CASSWGTGDTEAFF
cdr3_nt: TGTGCCAGCAGTTGGGGGACAGGGGACACTGAAGCTTTCTTT

cdr3_length: 14
d_call: TRBD1
v_call: TRBV2
j_call: TRBJ1-4
clone_size: -
cdr3_aa: CASNGQGQREKLFF
cdr3_nt: TGTGCCAGCAACGGACAGGGACAACGGGAAAAACTGTTTTTT

cdr3_length: 14
d_call: TRBD1
v_call: TRBV11-2
j_call: TRBJ2-2
clone_size: once
cdr3_aa: CASSLGQGAGELFF
cdr3_nt: TGTGCCAGCAGCTTGGGACAGGGGGCCGGGGAGCTGTTTTTT

cdr3_length: 13
d_call: TRBD2
v_call: TRBV30
j_call: TRBJ2-1
clone_size: few
cdr3_aa: CAWSAPLAGGKFF
cdr3_nt: TGTGCCTGGAGTGCCCCTTTGGCGGGGGGGAAATTCTTC

cdr3_length: 17
d_call: TRBD1
v_call: TRBV27
j_call: TRBJ2-1
clone_size: -
cdr3_aa: CASSPPLLRTGYNEQFF
cdr3_nt: TGTGCCAGCAGCCCCCCCTTGTTGCGGACAGGTTACAATGAGCAGTTCTTC

cdr3_length: 14
d_call: -
v_call: TRBV4-1
j_call: TRBJ2-7
clone_size: -
cdr3_aa: CASSQDQQDYEQYF
cdr3_nt: TGCGCCAGCAGCCAAGATCAACAGGACTACGAGCAGTACTTC

cdr3_length: 15
d_call: -
v_call: TRBV11-3
j_call: TRBJ2-2
clone_size: -
cdr3_aa: CASSQSAGNTGELFF
cdr3_nt: TGTGCCAGCAGCCAGAGCGCGGGGAACACCGGGGAGCTGTTTTTT

cdr3_length: 15
d_call: -
v_call: TRBV27
j_call: TRBJ1-2
clone_size: once
cdr3_aa: CASSSGQGMNYGYTF
cdr3_nt: TGTGCCAGCAGTTCCGGCCAGGGGATGAACTATGGCTACACCTTC